The 8 T cell receptor beta chains below all came from one sample that was sequenced in a study of blood T cell repertoires in COVID-19. Assay used: immunoSEQ multiplex PCR; TCRdb lists only in-frame clones, some missing. In the table there are about 200,000 clones, under 90% of which are singletons. The sequenced sample was peripheral blood. The receptors here all came from a middle-aged man with acute or convalescent COVID-19.

This clone has more than one count but fewer than ten. The chain uses TRBV7-2 and TRBJ2-7, with 11 positions matching TRBD2. The ends lost 2 bases at V and 7 bases at J; junction bases unmatched: 7. The CDR3 is 15 amino acids. Germline V gene lookup returns CDR1 SGHTA and CDR2 FQGNSA. CDR3 DNA: TGTGCCAGCAGCTTAAATAGCGGGGGGGCGGGAGAGCAGTACTTC. This translates into CASSLNSGGAGEQYF.

The J gene is TRBJ1-1, the V gene TRBV4-1; 7 nucleotides agree with TRBD1. The CDR3 spans 15 residues. V dropped 0 bases and J dropped 5; count of bases not matched to a gene: 6. Germline V lookup: CDR1 MGHRA, CDR2 YSYEKL. Here the CDR3 reads CASSQDPTGVTEAFF. CDR3 sequence (DNA): TGCGCCAGCAGCCAAGACCCCACAGGGGTAACTGAAGCTTTCTTT.

The chain recombines TRBV7-3 with TRBJ2-7; 10 bases fit TRBD2. Trimming removed 4 bases from V and 4 bases from J; junction bases left unmatched: 4. The germline V gene encodes CDR1 SGHTA and CDR2 FQGTGA. The CDR3 is 14 residues long. CDR3 residues: CASSSGTSVYEQYF. The CDR3 bases are TGTGCCAGCAGCTCCGGGACTAGCGTATACGAGCAGTACTTC.

The chain links TRBV30 to TRBJ2-5; 12 bases agree with TRBD2. CDR3 length: 19 amino acids. Germline CDR1 reads GTSNPN; CDR2 reads SVGIG (reference sequence). Trimming at V came to 3 bases and at J to 5 bases, leaving 19 bases not matched to a gene. The CDR3 sequence: CAWRPPLGLAGGPWETQYF. In DNA form, the CDR3 reads TGTGCCTGGAGACCTCCCCTCGGTCTAGCGGGGGGGCCCTGGGAGACCCAGTACTTC.

The chain has TRBV19 and TRBJ2-3, with a possible D match to TRBD1 (6 bases). Trimming took 4 bases from V and 2 from J, leaving 19 bases between them. The CDR3 is made up of 17 amino acids. Looked up from germline, CDR1 is LNHDA and CDR2 is SQIVND (reference sequence). CDR3 sequence (DNA): TGTGCCAGTAGTAGCCGCACAGGGATCACCTTCACAGATACGCAGTATTTT. It specifies CASSSRTGITFTDTQYF.

This clone was picked up a small number of times. The J gene is TRBJ2-7, the V gene TRBV7-9, with 7 bases matching TRBD2. CDR1 and CDR2 from the germline V gene are SEHNR and FQNEAQ (reference sequence). The CDR3 extends over 14 amino acids. V lost 3 bases and J lost 3; bases outside the gene matches: 5. The DNA of the CDR3 is TGTGCCAGCAGCTTTGGGGGGGAGGACTACGAGCAGTACTTC. This encodes CASSFGGEDYEQYF.

Regarding this clone: Other DNA sequences in this specimen translate into the identical CDR3. The chain joins TRBV5-8 to TRBJ1-2; 8 nucleotides match TRBD1. Trimming at V came to 5 bases and at J to 4 bases, leaving 1 base not matched to a gene. The V gene's germline CDR1 is SGHTS and CDR2 YDEGEE. The CDR3 runs 12 residues. CDR3 amino acids: CASSGQGYGYTF. The DNA of the CDR3 is TGTGCCAGCAGTGGACAGGGCTATGGCTACACCTTC.

CDR3: CAISAGGGFTDTQYF. The CDR3 bases are TGTGCCATCAGTGCCGGCGGGGGGTTCACAGATACGCAGTATTTT. The chain couples TRBV10-3 to TRBJ2-3; TRBD2 agrees at 8 bases. CDR3 length: 15 residues. V was clipped by 4 bases and J by 2 bases; unmatched bases: 5. Germline CDR1 and CDR2: ENHRY and SYGVKD.